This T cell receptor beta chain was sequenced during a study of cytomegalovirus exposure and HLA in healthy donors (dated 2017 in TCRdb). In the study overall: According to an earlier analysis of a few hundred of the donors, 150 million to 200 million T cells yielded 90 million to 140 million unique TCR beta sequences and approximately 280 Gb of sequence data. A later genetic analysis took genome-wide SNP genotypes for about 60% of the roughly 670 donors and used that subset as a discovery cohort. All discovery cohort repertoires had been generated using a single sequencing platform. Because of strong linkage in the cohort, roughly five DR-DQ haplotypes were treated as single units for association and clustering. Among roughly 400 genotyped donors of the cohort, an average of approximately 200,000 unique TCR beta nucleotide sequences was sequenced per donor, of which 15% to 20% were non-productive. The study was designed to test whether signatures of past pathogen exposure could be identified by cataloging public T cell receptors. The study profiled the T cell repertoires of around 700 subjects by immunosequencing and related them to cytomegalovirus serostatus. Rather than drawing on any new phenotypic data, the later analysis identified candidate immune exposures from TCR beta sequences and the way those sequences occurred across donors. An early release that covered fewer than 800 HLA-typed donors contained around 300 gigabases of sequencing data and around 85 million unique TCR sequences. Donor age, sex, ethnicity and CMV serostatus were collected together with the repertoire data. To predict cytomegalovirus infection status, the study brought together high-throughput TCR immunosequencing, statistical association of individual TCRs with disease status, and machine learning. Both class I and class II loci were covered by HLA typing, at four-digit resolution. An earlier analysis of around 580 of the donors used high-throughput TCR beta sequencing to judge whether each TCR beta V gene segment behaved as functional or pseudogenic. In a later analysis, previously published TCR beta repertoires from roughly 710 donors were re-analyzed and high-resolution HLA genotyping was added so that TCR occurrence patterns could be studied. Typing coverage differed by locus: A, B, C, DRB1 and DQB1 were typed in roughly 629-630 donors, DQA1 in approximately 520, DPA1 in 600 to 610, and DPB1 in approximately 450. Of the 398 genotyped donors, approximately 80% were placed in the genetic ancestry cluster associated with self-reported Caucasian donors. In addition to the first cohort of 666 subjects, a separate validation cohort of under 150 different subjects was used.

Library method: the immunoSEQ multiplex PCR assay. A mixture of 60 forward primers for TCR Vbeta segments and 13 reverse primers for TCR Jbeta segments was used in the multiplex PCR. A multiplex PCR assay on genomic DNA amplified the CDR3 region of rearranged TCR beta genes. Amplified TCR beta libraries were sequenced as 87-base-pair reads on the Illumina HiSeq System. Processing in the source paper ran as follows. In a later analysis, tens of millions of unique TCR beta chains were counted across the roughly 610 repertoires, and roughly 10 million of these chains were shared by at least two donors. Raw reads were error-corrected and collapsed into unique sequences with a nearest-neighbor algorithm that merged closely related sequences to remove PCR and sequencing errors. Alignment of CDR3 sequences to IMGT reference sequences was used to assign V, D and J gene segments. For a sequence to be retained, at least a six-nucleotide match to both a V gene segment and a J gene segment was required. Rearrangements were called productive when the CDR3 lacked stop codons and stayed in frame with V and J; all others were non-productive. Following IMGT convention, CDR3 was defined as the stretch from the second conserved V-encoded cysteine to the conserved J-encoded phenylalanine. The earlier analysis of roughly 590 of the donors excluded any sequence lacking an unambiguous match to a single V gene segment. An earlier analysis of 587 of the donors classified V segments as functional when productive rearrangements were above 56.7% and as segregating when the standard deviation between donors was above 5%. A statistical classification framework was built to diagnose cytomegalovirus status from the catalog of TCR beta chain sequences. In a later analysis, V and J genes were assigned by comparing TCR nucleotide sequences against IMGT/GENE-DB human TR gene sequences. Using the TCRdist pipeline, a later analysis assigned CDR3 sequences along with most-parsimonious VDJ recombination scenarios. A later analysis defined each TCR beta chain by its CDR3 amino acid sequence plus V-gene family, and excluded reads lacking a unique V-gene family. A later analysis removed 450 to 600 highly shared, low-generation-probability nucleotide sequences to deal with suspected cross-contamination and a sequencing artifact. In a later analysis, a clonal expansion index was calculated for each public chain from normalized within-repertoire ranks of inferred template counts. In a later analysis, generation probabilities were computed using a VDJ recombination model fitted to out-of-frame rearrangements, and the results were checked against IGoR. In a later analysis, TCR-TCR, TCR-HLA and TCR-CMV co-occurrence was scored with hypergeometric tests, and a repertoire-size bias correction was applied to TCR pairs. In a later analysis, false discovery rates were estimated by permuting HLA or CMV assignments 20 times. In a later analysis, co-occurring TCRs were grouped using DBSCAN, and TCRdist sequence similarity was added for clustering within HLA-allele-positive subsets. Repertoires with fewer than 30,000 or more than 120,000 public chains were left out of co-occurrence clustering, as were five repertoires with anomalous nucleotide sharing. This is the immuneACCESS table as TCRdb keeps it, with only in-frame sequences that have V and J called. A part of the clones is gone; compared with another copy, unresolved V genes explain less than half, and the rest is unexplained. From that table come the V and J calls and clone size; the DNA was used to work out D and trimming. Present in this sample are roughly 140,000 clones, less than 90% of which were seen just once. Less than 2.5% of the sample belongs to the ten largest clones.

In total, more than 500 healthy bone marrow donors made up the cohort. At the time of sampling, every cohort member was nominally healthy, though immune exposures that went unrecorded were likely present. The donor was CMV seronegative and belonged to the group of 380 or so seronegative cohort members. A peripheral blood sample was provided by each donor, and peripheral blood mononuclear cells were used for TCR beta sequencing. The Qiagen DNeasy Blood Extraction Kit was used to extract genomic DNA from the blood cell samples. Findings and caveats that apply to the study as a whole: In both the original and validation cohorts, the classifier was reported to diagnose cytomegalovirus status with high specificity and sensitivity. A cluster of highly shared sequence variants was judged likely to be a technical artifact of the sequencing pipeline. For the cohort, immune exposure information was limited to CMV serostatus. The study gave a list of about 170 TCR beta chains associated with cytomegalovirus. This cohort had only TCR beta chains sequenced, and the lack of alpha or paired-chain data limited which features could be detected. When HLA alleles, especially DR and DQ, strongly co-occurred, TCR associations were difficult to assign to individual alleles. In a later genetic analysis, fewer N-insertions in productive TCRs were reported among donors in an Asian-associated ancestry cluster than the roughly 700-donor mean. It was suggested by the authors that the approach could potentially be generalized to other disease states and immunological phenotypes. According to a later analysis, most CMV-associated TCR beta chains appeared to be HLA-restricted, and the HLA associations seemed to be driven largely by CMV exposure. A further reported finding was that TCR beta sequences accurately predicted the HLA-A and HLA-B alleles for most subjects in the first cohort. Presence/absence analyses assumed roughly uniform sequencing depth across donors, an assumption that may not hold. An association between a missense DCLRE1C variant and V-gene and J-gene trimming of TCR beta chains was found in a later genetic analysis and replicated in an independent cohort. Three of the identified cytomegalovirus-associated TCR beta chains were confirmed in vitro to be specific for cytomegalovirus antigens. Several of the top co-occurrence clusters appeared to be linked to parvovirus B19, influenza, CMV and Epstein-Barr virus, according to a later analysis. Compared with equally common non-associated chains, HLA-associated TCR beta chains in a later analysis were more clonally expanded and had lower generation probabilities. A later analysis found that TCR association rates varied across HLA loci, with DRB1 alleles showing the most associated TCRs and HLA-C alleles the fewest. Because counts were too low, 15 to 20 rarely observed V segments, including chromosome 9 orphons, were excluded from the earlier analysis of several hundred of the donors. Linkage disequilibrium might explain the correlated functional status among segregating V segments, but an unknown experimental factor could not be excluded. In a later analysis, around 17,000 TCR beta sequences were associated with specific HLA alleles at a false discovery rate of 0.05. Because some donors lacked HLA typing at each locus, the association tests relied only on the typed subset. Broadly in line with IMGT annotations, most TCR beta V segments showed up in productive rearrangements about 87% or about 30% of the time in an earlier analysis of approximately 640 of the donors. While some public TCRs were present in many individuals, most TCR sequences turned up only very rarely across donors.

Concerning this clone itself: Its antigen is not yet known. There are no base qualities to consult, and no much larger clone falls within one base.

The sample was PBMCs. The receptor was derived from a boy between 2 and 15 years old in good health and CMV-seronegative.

The CDR3 region has the sequence CASKSMDRYYEQYF. The DNA sequence follows: TGCGCCAGCAAATCAATGGACAGATACTACGAGCAGTACTTC. The chain is encoded by TRBV5-1 joined to TRBJ2-7; 6 matching bases give a weak D call of TRBD1. Cut back by 6 bases and 3 bases, the V and J ends lie 16 bases apart. CDR1 and CDR2 are read off the germline V gene as SGHRS and YFSETQ. The CDR3 runs 14 residues from the cysteine to the phenylalanine. The sequence is cut down to CDR3 DNA, 42 bases in frame from base 1.